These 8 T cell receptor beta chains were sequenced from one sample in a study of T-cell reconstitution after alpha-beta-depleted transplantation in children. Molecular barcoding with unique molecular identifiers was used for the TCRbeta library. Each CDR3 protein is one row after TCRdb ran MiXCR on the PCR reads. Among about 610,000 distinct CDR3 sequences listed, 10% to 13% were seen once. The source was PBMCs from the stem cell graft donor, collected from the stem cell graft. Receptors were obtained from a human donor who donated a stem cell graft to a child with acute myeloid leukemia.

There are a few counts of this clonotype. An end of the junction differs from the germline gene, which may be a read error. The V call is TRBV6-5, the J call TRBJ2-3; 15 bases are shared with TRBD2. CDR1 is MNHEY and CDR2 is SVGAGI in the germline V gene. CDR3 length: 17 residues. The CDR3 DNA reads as TGTGCCAGCATTTACTATGGACTAGCGGGAGGGCCTGATACGCAGTATTTT. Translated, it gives CASIYYGLAGGPDTQYF.

The CDR3 bases are TGTGCCAGCAGCTTATCTTCGCACCCCGCGGATACGCAGTATTTT. It encodes CASSLSSHPADTQYF. The chain uses TRBV7-2 and TRBJ2-3; D gene uncertain. The germline gives CDR1 SGHTA, CDR2 FQGNSA. Trimming took off 2 bases at V and 6 bases at J, with 15 bases between the two ends. This CDR3 is 15 amino acids long.

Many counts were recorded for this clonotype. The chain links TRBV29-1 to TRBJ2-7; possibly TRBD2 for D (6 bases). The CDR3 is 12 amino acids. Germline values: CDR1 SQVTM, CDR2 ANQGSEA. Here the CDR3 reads CSAGMSNYEQYF. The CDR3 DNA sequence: TGCAGTGCGGGAATGTCAAACTACGAGCAGTACTTC.

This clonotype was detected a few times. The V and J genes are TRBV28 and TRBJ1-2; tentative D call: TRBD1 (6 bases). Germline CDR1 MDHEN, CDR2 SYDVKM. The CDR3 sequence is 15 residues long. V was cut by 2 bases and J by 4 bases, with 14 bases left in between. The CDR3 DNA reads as TGTGCCAGCAGTTTAAGGGGGGGCCATTCCTATGGCTACACCTTC. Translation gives CASSLRGGHSYGYTF.

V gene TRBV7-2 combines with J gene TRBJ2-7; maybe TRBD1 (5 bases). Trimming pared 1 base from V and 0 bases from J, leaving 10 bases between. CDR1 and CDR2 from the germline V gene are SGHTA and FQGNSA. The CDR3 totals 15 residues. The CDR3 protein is CASSLVRGASYEQYF. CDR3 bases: TGTGCCAGCAGCTTAGTACGTGGGGCCTCCTACGAGCAGTACTTC.

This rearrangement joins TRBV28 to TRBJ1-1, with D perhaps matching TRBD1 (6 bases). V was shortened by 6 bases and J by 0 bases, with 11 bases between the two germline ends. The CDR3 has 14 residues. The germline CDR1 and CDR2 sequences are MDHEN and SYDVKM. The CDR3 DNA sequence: TGTGCCAGCAGGGACAGTCTTATGAACACTGAAGCTTTCTTT. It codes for CASRDSLMNTEAFF.

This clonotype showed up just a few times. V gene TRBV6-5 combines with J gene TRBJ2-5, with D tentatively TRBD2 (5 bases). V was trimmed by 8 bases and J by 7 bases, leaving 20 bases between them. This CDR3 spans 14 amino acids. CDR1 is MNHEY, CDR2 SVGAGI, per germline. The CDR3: CASRRTEATRTQYF. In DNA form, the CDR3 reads TGTGCCAGCCGAAGGACGGAGGCTACGAGGACCCAGTACTTC.

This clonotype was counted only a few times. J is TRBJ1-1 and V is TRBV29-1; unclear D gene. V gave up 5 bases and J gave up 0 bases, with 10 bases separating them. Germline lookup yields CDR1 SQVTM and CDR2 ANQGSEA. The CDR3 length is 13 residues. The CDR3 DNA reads TGCAGCGTTTCGGGCAGGATGAACACTGAAGCTTTCTTT. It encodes CSVSGRMNTEAFF.